This section outlines one T cell receptor beta chain sequence together with its context. Its cognate antigen has yet to be identified. At one boundary the junction diverges from the germline segment, which might be a read error. The data derive from a study of tumor-infiltrating lymphocytes in primary liver carcinoma (dated 2017 in TCRdb). For context, the study as a whole: Surgical resection was performed in China between late 2015 and 2016 on about five patients with histopathologically diagnosed primary liver carcinoma. Of the five patients, three men and two women aged 30 to 69 years, four had hepatocellular carcinoma and one had combined HCC and intrahepatic cholangiocarcinoma. The five patients had tumors staged T1-T3 N0M0, with maximum diameters ranging from about 4.2 to 11 cm. Roughly 3.65 to 8 million productive TCRbeta reads were obtained per sample, and no significant difference in read depth was found between tissue types. Across five regions of each liver tumor, along with adjacent normal tissue and blood, the study brought together TCRbeta repertoire sequencing, expression microarrays and whole-exome sequencing. A total of 35 or so specimens from 5 patients underwent TCRbeta repertoire sequencing, comprising about 25 tumor regions, 5 adjacent noncancerous liver tissues and 5 peripheral blood samples. Technical replicate repertoires showed high reproducibility, with mean shared-clone rates around 0.9 and correlation coefficients above 0.95. General study outcomes and caveats: Comparison of CD4+ and CD8+ T cell repertoires was precluded by the use of bulk unsorted samples. Compared with blood, tumors had a significantly larger share of the repertoire taken up by the top 250 clones (p = 0.039). Only the TCR beta chain was sequenced, which likely underestimates true repertoire diversity because unpaired alpha chains were not captured. The study included only four to six patients, and the authors note findings should be validated in a larger study. Repertoire overlap was found to be higher between tumor regions (mean approximately 35%) than between tumor-adjacent (approximately 17%) or tumor-blood (approximately 15%) pairs, consistent with antigen-driven expansion.

TRIzol reagent was used to extract blood RNA from unsorted whole blood, while the DNeasy Blood & Tissue kit provided the germline DNA. Chronic HBV infection was present in the patients, and the patients were treatment-naive at sampling. Before surgery, about 3.9 milliliters of peripheral blood were drawn into K2EDTA tubes. Starting from about 500 ng total RNA, TCRbeta-specific cDNA was produced by reverse transcription with a constant-region primer and ProtoScript II reverse transcriptase. TCRbeta libraries were built with three nested multiplex PCR rounds, a slightly modified ARM-PCR procedure. The first two PCR rounds used multiplex TRBV1-TRBV30 forward primers with a Cbeta reverse primer, each for about 10 cycles. Sample barcodes and Illumina adapters were added in a final 25-cycle PCR using Deep VentR polymerase. Before sequencing, amplicons of 200-500 bp were gel-purified using a QIAquick gel extraction kit. An Illumina HiSeq 2500 was used to sequence the TCRbeta amplicons with 250-bp paired-end reads. The original methods were these. Quality trimming of reads was performed with Trimmomatic v0.33, and paired reads were merged with FLASH v1.2.11 so that full CDR3 sequences could be recovered. MiGEC v1.2.1b assigned V, D and J germline segments to the rearranged TCRbeta sequences. Clonotype statistics and Shannon-Wiener diversity indices were computed with VDJtools v1.0.0. To cut down on sampling bias, every analysis after diversity analysis relied on just the 250 most abundant clonotypes from each sample. In-frame beta chains were kept once TCRdb had trimmed the public reads at Q25 with fastp and called clones with MiXCR. Under each unique CDR3 protein, matching rows form one entry showing the most common genes and DNA. These V and J calls are TCRdb output, not the study's own analysis. For this sample the table gives a few hundred thousand distinct CDR3 sequences, of which 50% to 60% were detected only once. The top ten constitute more than 15% of the sample.

CDR1 SGHNT and CDR2 YENEEA were looked up in the germline V gene. From the cysteine through the phenylalanine, the CDR3 covers 13 amino acids. Of the read, only the CDR3 DNA is kept; its 39 bases are in frame from base 1. The clonotype comes from a woman aged 25 to 39 with primary liver carcinoma and hepatitis B virus infection. Here the chain combines TRBV11-3 and TRBJ2-7, with TRBD1 tentatively as D gene (5 bases match). The DNA end favors TRBJ2-1, so the J call may be wrong. The material sequenced was peripheral blood. The CDR3 amino acid sequence is: CANSLIQGAEQFF. Read as DNA, the sequence is TGTGCCAACAGCTTAATTCAGGGCGCCGAGCAGTTCTTC.